This T cell receptor (beta chain) emerged from a study of blood T cell repertoires in COVID-19. Turning to the study itself: COVID-19 samples collected from the United States, Italy and Spain covered acute and convalescent phases.

Germline V lookup: CDR1 SGHAT, CDR2 FQNNGV. V trimming: 6 bases; J trimming: 2 bases; junction bases outside the gene matches: 4. The CDR3 loop spans 13 amino acids. Repertoires were generated with immunoSEQ multiplex PCR, while TCRdb's copy carries only in-frame clones and drops some. The sample comprises approximately 270,000 clones, around nine tenths of which are singletons, and about 8.6% rests with the top ten. Source material: peripheral blood. The sequence came from a man aged 35 to 55 with active or convalescent COVID-19. The chain uses TRBV11-2 and TRBJ2-7, with 7 bases aligning to TRBD1. This CDR3 reads CASRRGQPYEQYF. The DNA of the CDR3 is TGTGCCAGCAGACGGGGACAGCCCTACGAGCAGTACTTC.